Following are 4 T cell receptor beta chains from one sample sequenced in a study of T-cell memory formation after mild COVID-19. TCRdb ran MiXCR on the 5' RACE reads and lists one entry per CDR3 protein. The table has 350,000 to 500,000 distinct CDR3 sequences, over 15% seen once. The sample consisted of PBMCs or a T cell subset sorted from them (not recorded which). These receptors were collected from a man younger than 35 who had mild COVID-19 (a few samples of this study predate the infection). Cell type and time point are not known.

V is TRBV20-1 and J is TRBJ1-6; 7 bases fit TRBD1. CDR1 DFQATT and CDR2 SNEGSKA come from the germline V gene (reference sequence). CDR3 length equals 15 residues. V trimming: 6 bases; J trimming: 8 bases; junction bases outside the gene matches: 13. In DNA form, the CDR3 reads TGCAGTGCGCGGCTGGTTGGGGACAGTCATTCACCCCTCCACTTT. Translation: CSARLVGDSHSPLHF.

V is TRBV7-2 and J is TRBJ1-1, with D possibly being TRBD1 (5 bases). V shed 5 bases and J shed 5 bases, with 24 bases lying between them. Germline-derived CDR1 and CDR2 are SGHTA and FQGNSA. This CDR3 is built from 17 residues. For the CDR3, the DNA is TGTGCCAGCAGCAAATGGCCCCCCTGGGGAAGGGGAACTGAAGCTTTCTTT. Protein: CASSKWPPWGRGTEAFF.

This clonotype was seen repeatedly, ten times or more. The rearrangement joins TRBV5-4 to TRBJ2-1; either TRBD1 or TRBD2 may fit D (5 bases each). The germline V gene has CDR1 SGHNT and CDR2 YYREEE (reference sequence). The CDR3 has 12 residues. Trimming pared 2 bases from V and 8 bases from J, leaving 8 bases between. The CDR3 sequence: CASSFQGDEQFF. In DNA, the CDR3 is TGTGCCAGCAGCTTCCAGGGAGATGAGCAGTTCTTC.

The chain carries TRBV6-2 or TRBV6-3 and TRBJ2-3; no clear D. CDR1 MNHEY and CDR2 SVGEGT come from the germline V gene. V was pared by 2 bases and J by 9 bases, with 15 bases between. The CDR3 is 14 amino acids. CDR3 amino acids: CASSYGLSAATQYF. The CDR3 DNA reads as TGTGCCAGCAGTTACGGCCTCTCGGCCGCCACGCAGTATTTT.